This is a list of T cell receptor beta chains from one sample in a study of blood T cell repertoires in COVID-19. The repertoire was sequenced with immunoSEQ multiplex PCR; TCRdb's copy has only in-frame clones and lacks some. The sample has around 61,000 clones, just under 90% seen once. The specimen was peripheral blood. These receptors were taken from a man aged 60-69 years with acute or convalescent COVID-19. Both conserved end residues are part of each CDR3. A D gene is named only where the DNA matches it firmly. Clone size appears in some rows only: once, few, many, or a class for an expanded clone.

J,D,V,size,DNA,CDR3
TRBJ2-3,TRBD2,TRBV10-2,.,TGCGCCAGCATTCCACTAGCGGGGGCGACAGATACGCAGTATTTT,CASIPLAGATDTQYF
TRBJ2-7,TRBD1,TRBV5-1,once,TGCGCCAGCAGCTTGGCCGGACAGGGCTTCGGCGAGCAGTACTTC,CASSLAGQGFGEQYF
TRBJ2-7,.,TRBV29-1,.,TGCAGCGTTGATATTGGAATGCAGGGCTACGAGCAGTACTTC,CSVDIGMQGYEQYF
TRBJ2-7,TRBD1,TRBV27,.,TGTGCCAGCAGTTCAACCGGGACAGTACCCTACGAGCAGTACTTC,CASSSTGTVPYEQYF
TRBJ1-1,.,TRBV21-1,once,TGTGCCAGCAGCAAAGGTACAGGGGGCGTTAGGGGCACTGAAGCTTTCTTT,CASSKGTGGVRGTEAFF
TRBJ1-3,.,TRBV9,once,TGTGCCAGCAGCGCCAGGGCCATCTCTGGAAACACCATATATTTT,CASSARAISGNTIYF
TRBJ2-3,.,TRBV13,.,TGTGCCAGCAGCATGACTAGTGGCTCAGATACGCAGTATTTT,CASSMTSGSDTQYF
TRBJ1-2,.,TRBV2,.,TGTGCCAGCAGAAGCGAGGGAACACTCTATGGCTACACCTTC,CASRSEGTLYGYTF
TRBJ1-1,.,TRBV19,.,TGTGCCAGTAGCTCCGTTGTAAACACTGAAGCTTTCTTT,CASSSVVNTEAFF
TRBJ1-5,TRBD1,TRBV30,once,TGTGCCTGGAGTGGGACAGGGATAGGACCCCAGCATTTT,CAWSGTGIGPQHF
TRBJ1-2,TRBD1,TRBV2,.,TGTGCCAGCAGTGAGGCAGGGGGCATATCTGGCTACACCTTC,CASSEAGGISGYTF
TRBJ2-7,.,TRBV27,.,TGTGCCAGCAGTCACAAAGCACAGGGAAATCGCGAGCAGTACTTC,CASSHKAQGNREQYF
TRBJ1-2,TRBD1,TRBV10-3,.,TGTGCCACTACGGGGACAGGGAATAACTATGGCTACACCTTC,CATTGTGNNYGYTF
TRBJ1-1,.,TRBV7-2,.,TGTGCCAGCAGCTTACCCAGGGGCAGGGAAGCTTTCTTT,CASSLPRGREAFF
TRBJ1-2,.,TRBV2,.,TGTGCCAGCAGTGAAGGAATGCGGGATGGCTACACCTTC,CASSEGMRDGYTF
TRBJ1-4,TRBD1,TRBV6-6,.,TGTGCCAGCAGTTTCAATACGCGACAGGGGATGAGCCACTTC,CASSFNTRQGMSHF